Following are 19 T cell receptor beta chains from one sample sequenced in a study of shared clonotypes between healthy human individuals. Only in-frame clones appear in the TCRdb table, and some are missing; sequencing was by immunoSEQ multiplex PCR. The sample has about 2.3 million clones, 92% seen once. The sequenced sample consisted of naive CD4+ T cells from PBMCs. Stated subset: CD45RA+ positively selected. Source of these receptors: a man younger than 30 in good health. Some clones in this sample may be carry-over from other donors' samples.

This chain uses TRBV2 with TRBJ2-1; D is perhaps TRBD1 or TRBD2 (6 bases each). V gave up 7 bases and J gave up 6 bases, with 13 bases separating them. The CDR3 consists of 13 residues. Looked up from germline, CDR1 is SNHLY and CDR2 is FYNNEI. The CDR3 sequence is CASTSEGGNEQFF. CDR3 coding DNA: TGTGCCAGCACCTCCGAGGGGGGCAATGAGCAGTTCTTC.

The genes are TRBV7-2 and TRBJ2-1, with 8 bases matching TRBD2. Germline V CDR1 and CDR2: SGHTA, FQGNSA. V dropped 3 bases and J dropped 2; count of bases not matched to a gene: 9. This CDR3 contains 17 residues. CDR3 residues: CASSLGGGRPPYNEQFF. Written as DNA, the CDR3 is TGTGCCAGCAGCTTGGGTGGCGGGAGGCCCCCCTACAATGAGCAGTTCTTC.

The rearrangement links TRBV6-1 to TRBJ1-4, with D hard to call. The CDR3 spans 14 residues. V lost 6 bases, J lost 7 bases, and 15 bases lay in between. Germline V gene lookup returns CDR1 MNHNS and CDR2 SASEGT. DNA for the CDR3: TGTGCCAGCAGCGGATCTCCTTGGGTTGAAAAACTGTTTTTT. It specifies CASSGSPWVEKLFF.

The rearrangement joins TRBV29-1 to TRBJ1-1; D ambiguous. Germline loops: CDR1 SQVTM, CDR2 ANQGSEA. Between the trimmed V and J ends, which lost 6 bases and 8 bases, there was a span of 10 bases. The CDR3 covers 10 residues. The CDR3 DNA is TGCAGCGTCCGAACAGAGGAAGCTTTCTTT. Residues: CSVRTEEAFF.

The V and J genes are TRBV18 and TRBJ1-1; the D gene is possibly TRBD1 (5 bases). The germline V gene encodes CDR1 KGHSH and CDR2 LQKENI. The CDR3 is 14 amino acids. Deletions cut 6 bases from V and 1 base from J, with 12 bases between. CDR3 loop: CASSLVGGNTEAFF. CDR3 sequence (DNA): TGTGCCAGCTCCCTCGTGGGGGGGAACACTGAAGCTTTCTTT. The complete variable domain, with remaining parts taken from reference TRBV18 and TRBJ1-1, reads NAGVMQNPRHLVRRRGQEARLRCSPMKGHSHVYWYRQLPEEGLKFMVYLQKENIIDESGMPKERFSAEFPKEGPSILRIQQVVRGDSAAYFCASSLVGGNTEAFFGQGTRLTVV.

The chain uses TRBV25-1 and TRBJ2-5; 10 bases map to TRBD1. V lost 3 bases and J lost 4; bases outside the gene matches: 2. The CDR3 runs 14 residues. Germline CDR1 reads MGHDK; CDR2 reads SYGVNS. CDR3 loop: CASSERTGGETQYF. The CDR3 DNA reads as TGTGCCAGCAGTGAGCGGACAGGGGGAGAGACCCAGTACTTC. Complete variable domain (other parts from reference TRBV25-1 and TRBJ2-5): EADIYQTPRYLVIGTGKKITLECSQTMGHDKMYWYQQDPGMELHLIHYSYGVNSTEKGDLSSESTVSRIRTEHFPLTLESARPSHTSQYLCASSERTGGETQYFGPGTRLLVL.

CDR3 coding DNA: TGTGCCAGCAGCAAAGGACAGGGGGGAACTGAAGCTTTCTTT. Translation: CASSKGQGGTEAFF. The chain combines TRBV21-1 with TRBJ1-1; the table's D call, TRBD1, has no DNA check behind it. TRBV21-1 is described as a pseudogene. The CDR3 length is 14 residues.

A note on this clone: This CDR3 is also generated by other DNA sequences in the sample. The rearrangement uses TRBV7-3 and TRBJ1-1; D not certain. This CDR3 has 14 amino acids. The germline V gene encodes CDR1 SGHTA and CDR2 FQGTGA. V was shortened by 1 base and J by 1 base, with 7 bases between the two germline ends. CDR3 protein: CASSLMPGNTEAFF. The CDR3 nucleotides are TGTGCCAGCAGCTTAATGCCGGGGAACACTGAAGCTTTCTTT.

Remarks on this clone: In the same sample, other DNA sequences code for this CDR3. The chain is built from TRBV18 and TRBJ2-1; TRBD1 matches at 8 bases. This CDR3 is 15 amino acids long. CDR1 and CDR2 from the germline V gene are KGHSH and LQKENI. Trimming at V came to 3 bases and at J to 0 bases, leaving 1 base not matched to a gene. In DNA, the CDR3 is TGTGCCAGCTCACCGGGACAGGTCTCCTACAATGAGCAGTTCTTC. The encoded protein is CASSPGQVSYNEQFF.

The rearrangement uses TRBV11-2 and TRBJ2-7, with D uncertain. V gave up 5 bases and J gave up 9 bases, with 17 bases separating them. There are 13 residues in the CDR3. CDR1 SGHAT and CDR2 FQNNGV come from the germline V gene. Here the CDR3 DNA reads TGTGCCAGCAGCCCACTCGTCGGTTTCAGGCAGTACTTC. Its protein product is CASSPLVGFRQYF.

Regarding this clone: The same CDR3 arises from other DNA sequences in this sample as well. The CDR3 loop reads CASSPRSSYEQYF. The CDR3 nucleotides are TGTGCCAGCTCACCGCGGAGCTCCTACGAGCAGTACTTC. The chain uses TRBV18 and TRBJ2-7; D is unresolved. With 3 bases removed from V and 0 bases from J, the gap between germline ends came to 6 bases. The CDR3 is 13 residues long. Germline CDR1 and CDR2: KGHSH and LQKENI. The variable domain in full, completed from reference TRBV18 and TRBJ2-7, reads NAGVMQNPRHLVRRRGQEARLRCSPMKGHSHVYWYRQLPEEGLKFMVYLQKENIIDESGMPKERFSAEFPKEGPSILRIQQVVRGDSAAYFCASSPRSSYEQYFGPGTRLTVT.

Points on this clone: The sample contains more than one DNA sequence encoding this CDR3. This sequence joins TRBV28 and TRBJ1-1; no definite D call. Germline loops: CDR1 MDHEN, CDR2 SYDVKM. The CDR3 is 13 residues long. Trimming removed 3 bases from V and 1 base from J, with 6 bases in between. In nucleotides, the CDR3 is TGTGCCAGCAGTTTGAATCGGAACACTGAAGCTTTCTTT. This codes for CASSLNRNTEAFF.

The chain has TRBV29-1 and TRBJ1-1, with TRBD1 matching 7 bases. Trimming removed 7 bases from V and 4 bases from J; junction bases left unmatched: 6. Germline V gene data show CDR1 as SQVTM and CDR2 as ANQGSEA. The CDR3 is made up of 12 amino acids. Here the CDR3 reads CSAAGGRTEAFF. CDR3 in DNA: TGCAGCGCTGCAGGGGGTCGCACTGAAGCTTTCTTT. Combining the CDR3 with reference TRBV29-1 and TRBJ1-1 gives the whole variable domain SAVISQKPSRDICQRGTSLTIQCQVDSQVTMMFWYRQQPGQSLTLIATANQGSEATYESGFVIDKFPISRPNLTFSTLTVSNMSPEDSSIYLCSAAGGRTEAFFGQGTRLTVV.

The chain uses TRBV5-1 and TRBJ2-4; TRBD1 matches at 8 bases. The CDR3 contains 16 residues. The germline gives CDR1 SGHRS, CDR2 YFSETQ. The J segment lost 4 bases and the V segment lost 2 bases, leaving 8 bases of the junction unmatched. This CDR3 is CASSFGLRTGKNIQYF. CDR3 DNA: TGCGCCAGCAGCTTCGGACTGAGGACAGGGAAAAACATTCAGTACTTC.

About this clone: At the DNA level, this CDR3 is encoded by other sequences in the same sample as well. The chain joins TRBV20-1 to TRBJ2-3; D gene ambiguous. V was shortened by 6 bases and J by 0 bases, with 4 bases between the two germline ends. Germline CDR1 reads DFQATT; CDR2 reads SNEGSKA (reference sequence). The CDR3 spans 11 residues. The CDR3 protein is CSASSTDTQYF. Here the CDR3 DNA reads TGCAGTGCGAGTAGCACAGATACGCAGTATTTT.

V gene TRBV5-1 combines with J gene TRBJ2-7; 10 bases fit TRBD1. Germline assignment: CDR1 SGHRS and CDR2 YFSETQ. Trimming at V came to 2 bases and at J to 5 bases, leaving 7 bases not matched to a gene. The CDR3 covers 15 residues. The CDR3 region is CASSFPGQGPHEQYF. DNA of the CDR3: TGCGCCAGCAGCTTTCCGGGACAGGGGCCCCACGAGCAGTACTTC.

The rearrangement links TRBV28 to TRBJ2-7, with D unclear. V lost 4 bases to trimming and J lost 1 base, with 8 bases between them. CDR1 and CDR2 (germline): MDHEN, SYDVKM. This CDR3 has 13 amino acids. The CDR3 here is CASSYQASYEQYF. As DNA, the CDR3 is TGTGCCAGCAGTTATCAGGCGTCCTACGAGCAGTACTTC. Complete variable domain (other parts from reference TRBV28 and TRBJ2-7): DVKVTQSSRYLVKRTGEKVFLECVQDMDHENMFWYRQDPGLGLRLIYFSYDVKMKEKGDIPEGYSVSREKKERFSLILESASTNQTSMYLCASSYQASYEQYFGPGTRLTVT.

This chain uses TRBV7-6 with TRBJ1-2, with D tentatively TRBD1 (6 bases). The CDR3 has 16 amino acids. Per the germline V gene, CDR1 is SGHVS and CDR2 is FNYEAQ. V lost 1 base and J lost 1, with 13 bases in between. The CDR3: CASSLEGHDHNYGYTF. The CDR3 region has the DNA TGTGCCAGCAGCTTAGAGGGACACGACCATAACTATGGCTACACCTTC. Full variable domain (remainder filled in from reference TRBV7-6 and TRBJ1-2): GAGVSQSPRYKVTKRGQDVALRCDPISGHVSLYWYRQALGQGPEFLTYFNYEAQQDKSGLPNDRFSAERPEGSISTLTIQRTEQRDSAMYRCASSLEGHDHNYGYTFGSGTRLTVV.

The chain is built from TRBV18 and TRBJ2-7; 7 bases are a match to TRBD2. This CDR3 contains 15 residues. Per germline, CDR1 KGHSH and CDR2 LQKENI. The V gene end was trimmed by 3 bases and the J gene end by 1 base; junction bases not matched to a gene: 6. The CDR3 DNA follows: TGTGCCAGCTCACCTGGGACTACAGTATCCTACGAGCAGTACTTC. Translated, it gives CASSPGTTVSYEQYF.